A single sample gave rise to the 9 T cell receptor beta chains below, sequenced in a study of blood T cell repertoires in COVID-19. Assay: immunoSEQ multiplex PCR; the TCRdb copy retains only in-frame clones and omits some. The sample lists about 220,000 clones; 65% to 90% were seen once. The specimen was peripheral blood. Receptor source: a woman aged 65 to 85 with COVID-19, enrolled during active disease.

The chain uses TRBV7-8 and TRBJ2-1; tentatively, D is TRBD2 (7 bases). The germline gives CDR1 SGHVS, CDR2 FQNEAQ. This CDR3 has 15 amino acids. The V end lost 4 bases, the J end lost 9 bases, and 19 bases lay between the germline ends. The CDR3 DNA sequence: TGTGCCAGCAGCTCCGTCGGGGGGCCCCAGAGTGAGCAGTTCTTC. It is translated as CASSSVGGPQSEQFF. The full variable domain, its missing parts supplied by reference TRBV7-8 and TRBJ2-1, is GAGVSQSPRYKVAKRGQDVALRCDPISGHVSLFWYQQALGQGPEFLTYFQNEAQLDKSGLPSDRFFAERPEGSVSTLKIQRTQQEDSAVYLCASSSVGGPQSEQFFGPGTRLTVL.

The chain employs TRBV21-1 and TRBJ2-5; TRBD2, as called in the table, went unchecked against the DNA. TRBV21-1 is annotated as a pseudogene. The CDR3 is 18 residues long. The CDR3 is CASSKIVWLADSQETQYF. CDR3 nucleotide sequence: TGTGCCAGCAGCAAAATTGTGTGGCTAGCGGATTCCCAAGAGACCCAGTACTTC.

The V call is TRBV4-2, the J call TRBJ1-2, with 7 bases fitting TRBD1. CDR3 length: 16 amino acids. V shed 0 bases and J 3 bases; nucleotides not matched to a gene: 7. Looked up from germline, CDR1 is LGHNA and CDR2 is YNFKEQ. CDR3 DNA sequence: TGTGCCAGCAGCCAAGATGGTCCAGGGGGATACTATGGCTACACCTTC. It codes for CASSQDGPGGYYGYTF.

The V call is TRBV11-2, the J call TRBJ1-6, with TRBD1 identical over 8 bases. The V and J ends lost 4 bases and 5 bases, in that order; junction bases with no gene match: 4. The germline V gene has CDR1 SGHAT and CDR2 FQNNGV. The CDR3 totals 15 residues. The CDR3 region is CASSSLDRDNSPLHF. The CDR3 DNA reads TGTGCCAGCAGCTCGCTGGACAGGGATAATTCACCCCTCCACTTT.

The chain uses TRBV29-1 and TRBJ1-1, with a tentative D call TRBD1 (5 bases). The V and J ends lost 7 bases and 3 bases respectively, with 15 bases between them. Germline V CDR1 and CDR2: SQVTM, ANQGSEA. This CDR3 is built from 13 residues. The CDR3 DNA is TGCAGCGGGGGGGAGGGTGCGGACACTGAAGCTTTCTTT. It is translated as CSGGEGADTEAFF.

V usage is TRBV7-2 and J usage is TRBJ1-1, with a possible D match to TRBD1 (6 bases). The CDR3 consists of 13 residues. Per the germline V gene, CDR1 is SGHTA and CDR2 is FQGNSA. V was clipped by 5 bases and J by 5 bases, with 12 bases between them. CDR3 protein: CASSPNRVTEAFF. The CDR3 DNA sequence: TGTGCCAGCAGCCCCAACAGGGTAACTGAAGCTTTCTTT. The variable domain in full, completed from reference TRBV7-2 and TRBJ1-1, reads GAGVSQSPSNKVTEKGKDVELRCDPISGHTALYWYRQSLGQGLEFLIYFQGNSAPDKSGLPSDRFSAERTGGSVSTLTIQRTQQEDSAVYLCASSPNRVTEAFFGQGTRLTVV.

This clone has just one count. The chain's CDR3 is CASLPREGYEQYF. The CDR3, as DNA: TGTGCCAGCTTACCCAGGGAAGGCTACGAGCAGTACTTC. This sequence joins TRBV5-6 and TRBJ2-7, with D perhaps TRBD1 (5 bases). The CDR3 totals 13 residues. The germline CDR1 and CDR2 sequences are SGHDT and YYEEEE. Trimming cost V 7 bases and J 3 bases, with 14 bases left between them. The full variable domain, with the rest looked up from reference TRBV5-6 and TRBJ2-7, is DAGVTQSPTHLIKTRGQQVTLRCSPKSGHDTVSWYQQALGQGPQFIFQYYEEEERQRGNFPDRFSGHQFPNYSSELNVNALLLGDSALYLCASLPREGYEQYFGPGTRLTVT.

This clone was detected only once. CDR3 in amino acids: CASSQDAGQGSGQYF. The CDR3 region has the DNA TGCGCCAGCAGCCAAGACGCGGGACAGGGGAGCGGGCAGTACTTC. V usage is TRBV4-3 and J usage is TRBJ2-7; TRBD1 matches 10 bases. V was pared by 0 bases and J by 9 bases, with 8 bases of the junction left unmatched. Per the germline V gene, CDR1 is LGHNA and CDR2 is YSLEER. This CDR3 spans 15 amino acids.

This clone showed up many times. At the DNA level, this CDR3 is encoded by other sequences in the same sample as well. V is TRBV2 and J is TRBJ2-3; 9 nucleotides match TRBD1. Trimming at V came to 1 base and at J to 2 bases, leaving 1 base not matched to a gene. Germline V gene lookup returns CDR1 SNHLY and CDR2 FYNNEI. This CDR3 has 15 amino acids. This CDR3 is CASSEDRGHTDTQYF. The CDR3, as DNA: TGTGCCAGCAGTGAAGACAGGGGGCACACAGATACGCAGTATTTT. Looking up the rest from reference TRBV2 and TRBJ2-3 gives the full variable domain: EPEVTQTPSHQVTQMGQEVILRCVPISNHLYFYWYRQILGQKVEFLVSFYNNEISEKSEIFDDQFSVERPDGSNFTLKIRSTKLEDSAMYFCASSEDRGHTDTQYFGPGTRLTVL.